Here is one T cell receptor (beta chain) with its context. Amplification targeted TCR beta CDR3 regions from RNA transcripts. In the first-round RT-PCR of the TCR CDR3, the HTBI primer set was used. Via MiXCR, TCRdb re-called the multiplex PCR reads, giving one row per CDR3 protein. The sample includes 600,000 to 750,000 distinct CDR3 sequences, around 16% of them seen just once. This sample stems from a study of T cells in Graves' hyperthyroidism and ophthalmopathy. Study-wide context: Peripheral blood sampling occurred at initial diagnosis, before any treatment.

Trimming cost V 2 bases and J 5 bases, with 7 bases left between them. The CDR3 length is 13 residues. CDR1 SGHTA and CDR2 FQGTGA come from the germline V gene. Exclusion of patients followed from uncontrolled infection, other autoimmune disease, pregnancy or lactation. The clonotype comes from a man in his fifties or sixties with Graves' hyperthyroidism. The sample was blood. The rearrangement joins TRBV7-3 to TRBJ1-5, with D uncertain. CDR3 coding DNA: TGTGCCAGCAGCTTAGACGTCTATCAGCCCCAGCATTTT. It translates to CASSLDVYQPQHF.